Listed below are T cell receptor beta chains from one sample, sequenced in a study of response to subunit inactivated influenza vaccine. TCRdb recomputed calls from the RT-PCR reads with MiXCR, one row per CDR3 protein. The table lists around 760,000 distinct CDR3 sequences, 14% of them singletons. Here the sequenced sample was PBMCs from blood, taken 14 to 15 days before vaccination. Every receptor here comes from a man aged 50 to 60 who received an inactivated influenza vaccine. Each CDR3 is given with its conserved first and last residue. The D gene is left open where the match is weak. Size is stated for part of the rows, as once, few or many counts, or as a class when the clone is expanded.

cdr3_aa cdr3_nt j_call d_call clone_size v_call
CASSDSSGHSYNEQFF TGTGCCAGCAGTGACTCTAGCGGGCACTCCTACAATGAGCAGTTCTTC TRBJ2-1 TRBD2 few TRBV6-4
CSASRRGPSLDTQYF TGCAGTGCTAGTCGGCGGGGGCCCTCTTTGGATACGCAGTATTTT TRBJ2-3 NA NA TRBV20-1
CASSQGRLRDPVYEQYF TGTGCCAGCAGCCAAGGTCGGCTCCGGGACCCGGTCTACGAGCAGTACTTC TRBJ2-7 NA few TRBV3-1
CASSPSGHQVYNEQFF TGTGCCAGCAGCCCATCGGGCCATCAAGTCTACAATGAGCAGTTCTTC TRBJ2-1 NA few TRBV11-2
CASSLSGGTATGELFF TGTGCCAGCAGCTTATCCGGCGGAACGGCCACCGGGGAGCTGTTTTTT TRBJ2-2 NA NA TRBV11-3
CASSAAGGPSEQFF TGTGCCAGCAGTGCTGCGGGGGGGCCCAGTGAGCAGTTCTTC TRBJ2-1 TRBD2 NA TRBV2
CASSVGGAGELFF TGTGCCAGCAGCGTAGGGGGGGCCGGGGAGCTGTTTTTT TRBJ2-2 NA many TRBV9
CASSQDLTGQETQYF TGCGCCAGCAGCCAAGATTTAACCGGGCAAGAGACCCAGTACTTC TRBJ2-5 NA NA TRBV4-3
CASSEALLGNEQFF TGTGCCAGCAGTGAAGCGCTTCTTGGCAATGAGCAGTTCTTC TRBJ2-1 NA few TRBV2
CASSYSDRDSYNEQFF TGTGCCAGCAGTTACTCAGACAGGGACTCCTACAATGAGCAGTTCTTC TRBJ2-1 TRBD1 few TRBV6-5
CSATQGIYGYTF TGCAGTGCTACACAGGGAATATATGGCTACACCTTC TRBJ1-2 NA few TRBV20-1
CASSLPGNTQYF TGTGCCAGCAGTTTACCGGGGAATACGCAGTATTTT TRBJ2-3 NA few TRBV12-3/TRBV12-4
CASSPRQSEWLTQHF TGTGCCAGCAGCCCTCGACAGAGCGAGTGGTTGACCCAGCATTTT TRBJ1-5 NA NA TRBV4-2
CASTGTGFLNEQFF TGTGCCAGCACCGGGACAGGGTTCCTTAATGAGCAGTTCTTC TRBJ2-1 TRBD1 NA TRBV25-1
CSVVGAVVLSEQFF TGCAGCGTTGTCGGCGCAGTCGTTCTGAGTGAGCAGTTCTTC TRBJ2-1 NA NA TRBV29-1
CASNPGGAALFEQFF TGTGCCAGCAACCCCGGGGGGGCCGCTCTTTTCGAGCAGTTCTTC TRBJ2-1 TRBD2 many TRBV12-3/TRBV12-4
CAWSRRQLKETQYF TGTGCCTGGAGTCGGCGACAACTCAAAGAGACCCAGTACTTC TRBJ2-5 NA NA TRBV30
CAISEPGASGSYEQYF TGTGCCATCAGTGAGCCCGGAGCTAGCGGTTCCTACGAGCAGTACTTC TRBJ2-7 TRBD2 many TRBV10-3
CASSLAVGHDEQYF TGTGCCAGCAGCTTAGCGGTGGGGCACGACGAGCAGTACTTC TRBJ2-7 NA many TRBV7-2
CATSRVGRTEAFF TGTGCCACCAGCAGAGTAGGGCGGACTGAAGCTTTCTTT TRBJ1-1 NA NA TRBV15
CASSQNRENYGYTF TGTGCCAGCAGCCAAAACAGGGAGAACTATGGCTACACCTTC TRBJ1-2 NA many TRBV14
CSAQSGGMGIQYF TGCAGTGCTCAGAGCGGGGGAATGGGCATTCAGTACTTC TRBJ2-4 TRBD2 few TRBV20-1
CASRTPGQGMNTEAFF TGTGCCAGCAGAACCCCCGGACAGGGGATGAACACTGAAGCTTTCTTT TRBJ1-1 TRBD1 few TRBV28
CASSLRPEGRPQHF TGTGCCAGCAGTTTGAGGCCGGAGGGGAGGCCCCAGCATTTT TRBJ1-5 NA NA TRBV28
CATSRGKRLAETGELFF TGTGCCACCAGCAGAGGGAAAAGACTAGCGGAAACCGGGGAGCTGTTTTTT TRBJ2-2 TRBD2 NA TRBV15
CASSKELISPYPEQYF TGTGCCAGCAGCAAAGAGCTTATAAGTCCTTATCCCGAGCAGTACTTC TRBJ2-7 NA few TRBV4-2